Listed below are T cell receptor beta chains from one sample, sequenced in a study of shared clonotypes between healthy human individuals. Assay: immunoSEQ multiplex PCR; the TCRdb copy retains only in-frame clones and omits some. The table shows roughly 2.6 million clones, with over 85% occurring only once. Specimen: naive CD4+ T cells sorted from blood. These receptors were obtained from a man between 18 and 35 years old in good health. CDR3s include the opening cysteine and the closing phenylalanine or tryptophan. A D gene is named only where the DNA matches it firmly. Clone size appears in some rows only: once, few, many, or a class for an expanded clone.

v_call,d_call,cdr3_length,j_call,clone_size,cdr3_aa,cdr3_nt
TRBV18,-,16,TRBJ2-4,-,CASSPSQGLTKNIQYF,TGTGCCAGCTCACCAAGCCAGGGCTTAACCAAAAACATTCAGTACTTC
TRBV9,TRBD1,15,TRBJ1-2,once,CASSEPGQGDYGYTF,TGTGCCAGCAGCGAGCCGGGACAGGGAGACTATGGCTACACCTTC
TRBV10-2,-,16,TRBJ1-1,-,CASRRGLEGMNTEAFF,TGCGCCAGCAGGCGGGGCCTCGAGGGGATGAACACTGAAGCTTTCTTT
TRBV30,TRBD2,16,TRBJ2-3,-,CAWSPRAGGGTDTQYF,TGTGCCTGGAGTCCAAGAGCGGGAGGAGGCACAGATACGCAGTATTTT
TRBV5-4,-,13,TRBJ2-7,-,CASSLYDSYEQYF,TGTGCCAGCAGCTTGTACGATTCCTACGAGCAGTACTTC
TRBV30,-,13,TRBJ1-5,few,CALHAGPNQPQHF,TGTGCCTTGCACGCGGGGCCCAATCAGCCCCAGCATTTT
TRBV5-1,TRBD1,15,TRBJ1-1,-,CASSSTGTGYTEAFF,TGCGCCAGCAGCTCCACCGGGACAGGGTACACTGAAGCTTTCTTT
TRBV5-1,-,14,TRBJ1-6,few,CASSPGTGGSPLHF,TGCGCCAGCAGCCCCGGGACCGGCGGGTCACCCCTCCACTTT
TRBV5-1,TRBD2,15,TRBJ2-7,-,CASSFRAGGPYEQYF,TGCGCCAGCAGCTTCCGAGCGGGAGGGCCTTACGAGCAGTACTTC
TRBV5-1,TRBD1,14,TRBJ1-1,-,CASLQGQGNTEAFF,TGCGCCAGCCTCCAGGGACAGGGTAACACTGAAGCTTTCTTT
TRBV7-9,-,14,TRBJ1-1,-,CASSFTALGTEAFF,TGTGCCAGCAGCTTTACAGCCCTGGGGACTGAAGCTTTCTTT
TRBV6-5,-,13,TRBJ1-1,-,CASSSGLGLEAFF,TGTGCCAGCAGTTCTGGCTTGGGTCTTGAAGCTTTCTTT
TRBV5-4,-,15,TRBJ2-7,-,CASSLASLSSYEQYF,TGTGCCAGCAGCTTGGCTAGCCTAAGCTCCTACGAGCAGTACTTC
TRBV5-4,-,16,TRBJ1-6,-,CASSLGGSAYNSPLHF,TGTGCCAGCAGCTTGGGCGGCTCAGCTTATAATTCACCCCTCCACTTT
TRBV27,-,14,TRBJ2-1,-,CASSLFGSYNEQFF,TGTGCCAGCAGTTTATTTGGGAGCTACAATGAGCAGTTCTTC
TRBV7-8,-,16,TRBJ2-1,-,CASSSLTLGSYNEQFF,TGTGCCAGCAGCTCCCTTACCCTGGGCTCCTACAATGAGCAGTTCTTC
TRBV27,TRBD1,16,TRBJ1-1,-,CASSYRQGWMNTEAFF,TGTGCCAGCAGTTACCGACAGGGGTGGATGAACACTGAAGCTTTCTTT
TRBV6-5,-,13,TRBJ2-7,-,CASWTVGSYEQYF,TGTGCCAGCTGGACCGTGGGCTCCTACGAGCAGTACTTC
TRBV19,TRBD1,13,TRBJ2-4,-,CASSGTELNIQYF,TGTGCCAGTAGTGGGACAGAGTTGAACATTCAGTACTTC
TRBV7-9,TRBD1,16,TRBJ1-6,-,CASSLDAGGGFSPLHF,TGTGCCAGCAGCTTAGACGCAGGGGGCGGCTTCTCACCCCTCCACTTT
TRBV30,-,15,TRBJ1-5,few,CAWSVPGQPNQPQHF,TGTGCCTGGAGTGTACCGGGGCAGCCAAATCAGCCCCAGCATTTT
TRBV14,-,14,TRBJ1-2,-,CASSQLGPTGGYTF,TGTGCCAGCAGCCAACTGGGACCTACAGGTGGCTACACCTTC
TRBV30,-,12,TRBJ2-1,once,CAWSAGGSEQFF,TGTGCCTGGAGCGCAGGGGGGAGTGAGCAGTTCTTC
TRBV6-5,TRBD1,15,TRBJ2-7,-,CASSRGTGGLYEQYF,TGTGCCAGCAGTAGGGGGACAGGGGGTCTATACGAGCAGTACTTC
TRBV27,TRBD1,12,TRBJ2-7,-,CASSDRVYEQYF,TGTGCCAGTTCGGACAGGGTTTACGAGCAGTACTTC
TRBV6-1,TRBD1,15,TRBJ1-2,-,CASSAWARDSYGYTF,TGTGCCAGCAGTGCCTGGGCCCGGGACAGCTATGGCTACACCTTC
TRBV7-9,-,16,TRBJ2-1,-,CASSLLLPGEANEQFF,TGTGCCAGCAGCTTACTATTACCAGGCGAGGCCAATGAGCAGTTCTTC
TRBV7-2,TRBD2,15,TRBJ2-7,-,CASSSKTSGTYEQYF,TGTGCCAGCAGCTCCAAGACTAGCGGTACCTACGAGCAGTACTTC
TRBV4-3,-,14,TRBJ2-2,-,CASSQDGLTGELFF,TGCGCCAGCAGCCAAGACGGGCTCACCGGGGAGCTGTTTTTT
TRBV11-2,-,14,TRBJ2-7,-,CASSLDRTAPEQYF,TGTGCCAGCAGCTTAGATAGGACAGCCCCCGAGCAGTACTTC
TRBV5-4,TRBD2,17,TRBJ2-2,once,CASSFSSGKLRTGELFF,TGTGCCAGCAGCTTTTCTAGCGGGAAACTGAGAACCGGGGAGCTGTTTTTT
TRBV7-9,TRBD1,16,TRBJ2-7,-,CASSSQSGTGGREQYF,TGTGCCAGCAGTTCCCAGTCGGGGACAGGGGGGCGCGAGCAGTACTTC
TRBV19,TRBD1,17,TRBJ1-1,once,CASSIGRGGGLATEAFF,TGTGCCAGTAGTATAGGCCGAGGGGGCGGCCTGGCCACTGAAGCTTTCTTT
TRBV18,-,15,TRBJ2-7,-,CASSQGLTVVYEQYF,TGTGCCAGCTCACAAGGGCTCACGGTCGTCTACGAGCAGTACTTC
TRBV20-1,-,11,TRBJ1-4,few,CSAPENEKLFF,TGCAGTGCTCCCGAAAATGAAAAACTGTTTTTT